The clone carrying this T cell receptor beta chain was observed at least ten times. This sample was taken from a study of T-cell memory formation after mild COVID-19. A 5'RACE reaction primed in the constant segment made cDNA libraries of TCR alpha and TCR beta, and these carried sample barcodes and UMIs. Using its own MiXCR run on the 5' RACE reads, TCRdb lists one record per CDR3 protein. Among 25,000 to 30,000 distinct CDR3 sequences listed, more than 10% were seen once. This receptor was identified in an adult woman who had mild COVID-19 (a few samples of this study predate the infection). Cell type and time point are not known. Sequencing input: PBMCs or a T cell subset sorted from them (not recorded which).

The CDR3 DNA reads as TGTGCCAGCAGTCGACAGGGGAATCAGCCCCAGCATTTT. Protein sequence: CASSRQGNQPQHF. V is TRBV6-1 and J is TRBJ1-5; the match to TRBD1 covers 8 bases. CDR1 and CDR2 (germline): MNHNS, SASEGT. The CDR3 runs to 13 residues. V gave up 5 bases and J gave up 4 bases; unmatched junction bases: 1.